The clone carrying this TCR beta chain appeared a single time. The antigen is not known. Method: immunoSEQ multiplex PCR; TCRdb's copy keeps in-frame clones and lacks some. This table holds about 170,000 clones, around nine tenths found once. This specimen belongs to a study of T cell responses to AZD1222 COVID-19 vaccine. Overall study results and limits: Just 6 or 7 people given AZD1222 tested seropositive at baseline. Females made up more of the donors, who were largely white British, and clonal diversity may have come out too low. Every sample of the repertoires postdated the peak T cell response.

The V gene end was trimmed by 2 bases and the J gene end by 0 bases; junction bases not matched to a gene: 6. The V gene's germline CDR1 is SGHDN and CDR2 FVKESK. CDR3 length: 17 amino acids. Second-dose intervals of approximately 4 or approximately 12 weeks were pooled. The gene calls are TRBV14 and TRBJ1-3; 8 positions match TRBD1. The sequenced sample was peripheral blood, obtained 28 days after the second AZD1222 dose. The sequence was obtained from an adult who received the AZD1222 COVID-19 vaccine. The CDR3 DNA sequence: TGTGCCAGCAGCCAACTCTCAGGGGGCGCCTCTGGAAACACCATATATTTT. Residues: CASSQLSGGASGNTIYF.